The entry that follows covers one T cell receptor (beta chain) sequence. This clonotype was picked up a small number of times. No cognate antigen has been identified for it. Base quality data are lacking; no much larger clone is found one base away. TCR cDNA was synthesized by 5'RACE template switching, through which a universal primer site and unique molecular identifiers were introduced. Priming of cDNA synthesis was performed from both the TCR alpha and TCR beta constant segments. Library amplification involved two PCR steps, and the second step added sample barcodes and sequencing adapters. Sequencing of libraries was done on Illumina HiSeq 2500 (2x100 bp) or NovaSeq (2x150 bp). Turning to the authors' computational methods: MIGEC was used to demultiplex reads and collapse the reads into UMI consensus sequences, and MiXCR was used for V(D)J alignment. Using edgeR on replicate PBMC samples, clonotypes were called vaccine-responding if FDR was below 0.01 and the log2 fold change was above 5 up to day 15. Bulk clonotypes were assigned CD4 or CD8 identity according to which sequenced CD4 or CD8 repertoire held them at higher abundance. TCRdb passed the public sequencing reads through fastp at Q25 and MiXCR, retaining productive beta sequences. Rows are unified per CDR3 protein, each entry keeping the most common DNA and genes. The V and J calls here are based on TCRdb, not the publication. The sample profile shows about 360,000 distinct CDR3 sequences; 6.2% of them were found once. The ten largest make up 15% of the sample.

This specimen's treatment or condition label, interpreted: live attenuated yellow fever vaccine strain. At every blood-draw timepoint, two biological replicates of bulk PBMCs were collected. A standard Ficoll-Paque protocol was used to isolate PBMCs from peripheral blood. RNA was extracted with TriZol from bulk PBMCs, CD4 and CD8 fractions, and dextramer-positive and dextramer-negative fractions. This sample stems from a study of T cells after yellow fever vaccination (dated by TCRdb to between 2018 and 2020). Regarding the study in general: The SMART-Seq v4 Ultra Low Input RNA kit was used to prepare libraries from fractions with low cell numbers. Two healthy male donors, one aged 18 to 29 and one aged 30 to 40 years, made up the cohort. Bulk PBMC replicates and cell subsets were isolated from blood drawn at multiple timepoints before and after both primary and secondary immunization. To follow T-cell clones before and after both primary and booster YFV17D yellow fever vaccination, bulk TCR alpha and beta repertoires underwent longitudinal sequencing.

Findings and caveats that apply to the study as a whole: After the booster, most clones that had expanded after primary vaccination were detected again (nearly 98% of CD4 and about 88% of CD8), suggesting broad maintenance of memory. Because the study included only two donors, the extent to which the findings can be generalized is limited. Because abundant contaminating clonotypes from the bulk population could be contained in FACS-sorted repertoires, computational filtering was required. Compared with the primary T-cell response, the secondary T-cell response was weaker but faster, peaking on day 5 rather than day 15. A small share of clonotypes was detected in both CD4 and CD8 compartments, with the overlap likely arising from convergent recombination.

The germline V gene specifies SGHTS as CDR1 and YDEGEE as CDR2. Here V drops 4 bases and J drops 4 bases, and the junction holds 5 bases not matched to any gene. The CDR3 spans 14 residues, from the cysteine through the phenylalanine. The DNA shown is the 42-base CDR3, in frame from base 1. The chain was built from TRBV5-8 and TRBJ2-5, with 9 middle bases fitting TRBD1. The sequences come from PBMCs, collected 5 days after the yellow fever booster vaccination. This receptor was obtained from a man aged 25 to 45 who received the YFV17D yellow fever vaccine. The CDR3 region: CASSRNRGLETQYF. The nucleotide sequence is TGTGCCAGCAGCCGTAACAGGGGGCTAGAGACCCAGTACTTC.